The 15 T cell receptor beta chains given below trace back to one sample, sequenced in a study of shared clonotypes between healthy human individuals. Measured with immunoSEQ multiplex PCR; TCRdb has only the in-frame clones, and not every one. The sample lists more than 1 million clones; 75% to 80% were seen once. The material sequenced was memory CD4+ T cells from PBMCs. This sample's subset: CD45RA-negative fraction. The receptor set was obtained from a man between 18 and 29 years old in good health. Some clones in this sample may be carry-over from other donors' samples.

The chain joins TRBV4-2 to TRBJ2-2; D uncertain. This CDR3 region has 15 residues. V was pared by 1 base and J by 1 base, with 7 bases between. Germline lookup yields CDR1 LGHNA and CDR2 YNFKEQ. The CDR3 nucleotides read TGTGCCAGCAGCCAAGCTGGATTGAACACCGGGGAGCTGTTTTTT. It encodes CASSQAGLNTGELFF.

This clone has more than one count but fewer than ten. The chain uses TRBV5-4 and TRBJ2-7; tentatively, D is TRBD1 (6 bases). This CDR3 is 16 amino acids long. The V and J ends lost 4 bases and 1 base respectively, with 18 bases between them. Germline CDR1 is SGHNT and CDR2 is YYREEE (reference sequence). DNA of the CDR3: TGTGCCAGCAGCCAAGCGAAGGGGGTTGGATCCTACGAGCAGTACTTC. Translating it yields CASSQAKGVGSYEQYF.

In its sample, this clone was seen many times. This rearrangement joins TRBV7-9 to TRBJ2-7; D gene uncertain. CDR1 SEHNR and CDR2 FQNEAQ come from the germline V gene (reference sequence). Trimming stripped 3 bases from V and 5 bases from J, with 8 bases between. CDR3 length: 12 amino acids. This CDR3 is CASSFSQHEQYF. The DNA of the CDR3 is TGTGCCAGCAGCTTTTCCCAACACGAGCAGTACTTC.

The V and J genes are TRBV18 and TRBJ1-1; D uncertain. Between the trimmed V and J ends, which lost 3 bases and 5 bases, there was a span of 10 bases. The length of the CDR3 is 13 residues. Looked up from germline, CDR1 is KGHSH and CDR2 is LQKENI. The DNA for the CDR3 is TGTGCCAGCTCACCTCTCACGGTAACTGAAGCTTTCTTT. It is translated as CASSPLTVTEAFF.

The rearrangement uses TRBV5-5 and TRBJ1-3; 8 bases match TRBD1. V was pared by 0 bases and J by 4 bases, with 12 bases of the junction left unmatched. The germline V gene has CDR1 SGHKS and CDR2 YYEKEE (reference sequence). There are 18 residues in the CDR3. The CDR3 protein is CASSLASWGQGAGNTIYF. The CDR3 DNA reads as TGTGCCAGCAGCTTGGCCTCCTGGGGGCAGGGGGCCGGAAACACCATATATTTT.

V gene TRBV28 combines with J gene TRBJ2-7; 10 nucleotides align to TRBD1. The CDR3 covers 14 residues. V gave up 3 bases and J gave up 3 bases; unmatched junction bases: 2. Germline V gene sequence: CDR1 MDHEN, CDR2 SYDVKM. CDR3 residues: CASSFWDRGYEQYF. CDR3 in DNA: TGTGCCAGCAGTTTCTGGGACAGGGGCTACGAGCAGTACTTC. Drawing the rest from reference TRBV28 and TRBJ2-7, the complete variable domain is DVKVTQSSRYLVKRTGEKVFLECVQDMDHENMFWYRQDPGLGLRLIYFSYDVKMKEKGDIPEGYSVSREKKERFSLILESASTNQTSMYLCASSFWDRGYEQYFGPGTRLTVT.

The V and J genes are TRBV7-2 and TRBJ2-3, with D perhaps being TRBD1 or TRBD2 (5 bases each). The V end was cut by 5 bases, the J end by 5 bases, with 17 bases between. This CDR3 has 15 amino acids. The germline CDR1 and CDR2 sequences are SGHTA and FQGNSA. CDR3 loop: CASSLQDARGDTQYF. CDR3 coding DNA: TGTGCCAGCAGCCTACAGGACGCCCGGGGAGATACGCAGTATTTT.

The chain has TRBV11-1 and TRBJ1-2; D is unclear. Trimming left V 2 bases short and J 3 bases short, with 13 bases between. Germline V gives CDR1 SGHAT, CDR2 FQDESV (reference sequence). The CDR3 runs 15 residues. CDR3 in amino acids: CASSLIHNGDYGYTF. CDR3 sequence (DNA): TGTGCCAGCAGCTTAATCCACAACGGAGACTATGGCTACACCTTC.

V gene TRBV28 combines with J gene TRBJ2-7, with TRBD2 matching over 7 bases. Losses at the gene ends were 6 bases for V and 6 bases for J; bases not matched to a gene: 11. Germline loops: CDR1 MDHEN, CDR2 SYDVKM. CDR3 length: 14 amino acids. CDR3 amino acids: CASRWGGGSFEQYF. CDR3 DNA sequence: TGTGCCAGCAGGTGGGGGGGAGGTAGTTTCGAGCAGTACTTC.

The chain employs TRBV11-3 and TRBJ2-1; a possible D gene is TRBD2 (7 bases). V lost 6 bases to trimming and J lost 8 bases, with 20 bases between them. CDR1 and CDR2 from the germline V gene are SGHNT and YENEEA. CDR3 length equals 15 residues. This chain's CDR3 is CASSSIGGRGDEQFF. CDR3 sequence (DNA): TGTGCCAGCAGTTCGATCGGGGGGCGAGGCGATGAGCAGTTCTTC.

For this clone: Sequence at one end of the junction differs from germline and may be a read error. The V and J genes are TRBV19 and TRBJ1-1, with 7 bases lining up with TRBD1. The germline CDR1 and CDR2 sequences are LNHDA and SQIVND (reference sequence). This CDR3 contains 13 residues. DNA of the CDR3: TGTGCCAGTAGTGTGACAGGGAACGCTGAAGCTTTCTTT. Translated, it gives CASSVTGNAEAFF. Complete variable domain (other parts from reference TRBV19 and TRBJ1-1): DGGITQSPKYLFRKEGQNVTLSCEQNLNHDAMYWYRQDPGQGLRLIYYSQIVNDFQKGDIAEGYSVSREKKESFPLTVTSAQKNPTAFYLCASSVTGNAEAFFGQGTRLTVV.

The gene calls are TRBV7-2 and TRBJ2-1; TRBD2 might be the D (6 bases). CDR3 length equals 15 residues. Germline V gene lookup returns CDR1 SGHTA and CDR2 FQGNSA. V shed 5 bases and J shed 0 bases, with 11 bases lying between them. The CDR3 DNA sequence: TGTGCCAGCAGCCCCAGGAGGGACTCCTACAATGAGCAGTTCTTC. It encodes CASSPRRDSYNEQFF.

This clone was detected ten times or more. A read error may account for a junction end that differs from germline. This rearrangement joins TRBV5-6 to TRBJ2-7; D remains ambiguous. There are 13 residues in the CDR3. Germline V CDR1 and CDR2: SGHDT, YYEEEE. The CDR3 spells CASSLKPSCEQYF. CDR3 coding DNA: TGTGCCAGCAGCCTTAAACCCTCCTGCGAGCAGTACTTC.

This rearrangement joins TRBV28 to TRBJ1-5, with no clear D. V was cut by 7 bases and J by 5 bases, with 12 bases left in between. The CDR3 is made up of 13 amino acids. CDR1 is MDHEN, CDR2 SYDVKM, per germline. The CDR3, as DNA: TGTGCCAGCACGACACCTCTTGATCAGCCCCAGCATTTT. As protein: CASTTPLDQPQHF.

The chain is built from TRBV4-2 and TRBJ2-3; either TRBD1 or TRBD2 may fit D (6 bases each). Germline V gene lookup returns CDR1 LGHNA and CDR2 YNFKEQ. The CDR3 loop spans 15 amino acids. Trimming took 4 bases from V and 2 from J, leaving 13 bases between them. The CDR3 region has the DNA TGTGCCAGCAGCCCGGGGGCGGGACTCACAGATACGCAGTATTTT. Its translation: CASSPGAGLTDTQYF.